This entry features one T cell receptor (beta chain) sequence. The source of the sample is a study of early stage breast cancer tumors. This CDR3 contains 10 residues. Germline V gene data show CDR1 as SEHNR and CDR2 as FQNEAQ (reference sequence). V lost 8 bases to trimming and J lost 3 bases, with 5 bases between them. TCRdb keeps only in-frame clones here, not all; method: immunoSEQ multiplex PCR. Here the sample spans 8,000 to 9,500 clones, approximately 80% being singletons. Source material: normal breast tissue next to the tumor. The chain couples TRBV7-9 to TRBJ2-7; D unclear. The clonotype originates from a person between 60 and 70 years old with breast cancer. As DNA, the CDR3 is TGTGCCAGCGGGGACTACGAGCAGTACTTC. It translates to CASGDYEQYF.